The 13 T cell receptor beta chains below all came from one sample that was sequenced in a study of T-cell reconstitution after alpha-beta-depleted transplantation in children (dated by TCRdb to 2016 to 2018). The method behind the library was PCR. Sequencing relied on an Illumina HiSeq 2500. TCR library preparation used molecular barcoding, with unique molecular identifiers applied to normalize quantification of the TCRbeta repertoire. TCRdb cleaned the public reads at Q25 with fastp, built clones with MiXCR and kept in-frame beta chains. Entries that share a CDR3 protein sequence are merged under the most common genes and DNA. The sample profile shows roughly 180,000 distinct CDR3 sequences; approximately 14% of them were found once. Roughly 13% of the sample is taken by the ten largest. The source was PBMCs from the stem cell graft donor, collected from the stem cell graft. Receptor source: a human donor who donated a stem cell graft to a child with acute lymphoblastic leukemia.

As regards this clonotype: The junction differs from germline at one of its ends, possibly a read error. The chain uses TRBV3-1 and TRBJ1-3, with 7 positions matching TRBD1. The CDR3 has 18 amino acids. Per the germline V gene, CDR1 is LGHDT and CDR2 is YNNKEL (reference sequence). The CDR3 loop is CTSSQLNKQGPFVGTIYF. DNA for the CDR3: TGTACCAGCAGCCAATTAAATAAACAGGGGCCCTTCGTTGGGACCATATATTTT.

This clonotype has only a few counts. The chain links TRBV12-3 or TRBV12-4 to TRBJ1-1; TRBD1 aligns across 7 bases. This CDR3 has 14 residues. V lost 4 bases, J lost 0 bases, and 2 bases stayed unmatched. The CDR3 spells CASSWQGVNTEAFF. The CDR3 DNA follows: TGTGCCAGCAGTTGGCAGGGGGTGAACACTGAAGCTTTCTTT.

This rearrangement joins TRBV11-2 to TRBJ2-7, with a weak D call TRBD2 (6 bases). CDR3 length: 14 amino acids. The V gene lost 5 bases and the J gene lost 0 bases, with 11 bases spanning the gap. From germline, CDR1 is SGHAT and CDR2 FQNNGV. CDR3 DNA sequence: TGTGCCAGCAGCCAACGGGGGAGCTCCTACGAGCAGTACTTC. This encodes CASSQRGSSYEQYF.

This clonotype was seen ten or more times. The chain recombines TRBV27 with TRBJ2-3, with TRBD1 identical over 8 bases. The trim removed 4 bases at V and 0 bases at J, leaving 9 bases unmatched. Germline lookup yields CDR1 MNHEY and CDR2 SMNVEV (reference sequence). The CDR3 is made up of 17 amino acids. This chain's CDR3 is CASSSPRQGRSTDTQYF. The DNA for the CDR3 is TGTGCCAGCAGTTCCCCTCGACAGGGGAGGAGCACAGATACGCAGTATTTT.

This clonotype was picked up many times. The chain carries TRBV7-8 and TRBJ2-5, with TRBD2 identical over 10 bases. This CDR3 has 19 amino acids. With 1 base clipped from V and 7 bases from J, the junction kept 18 bases outside the gene matches. Germline V gene lookup returns CDR1 SGHVS and CDR2 FQNEAQ. As DNA, the CDR3 is TGTGCCAGCAGCTTAGTGGTTGGCCTAGCGGGAGCGGGGGACGGGACCCAGTACTTC. It yields the protein CASSLVVGLAGAGDGTQYF. The full variable domain, completed using reference TRBV7-8 and TRBJ2-5, is GAGVSQSPRYKVAKRGQDVALRCDPISGHVSLFWYQQALGQGPEFLTYFQNEAQLDKSGLPSDRFFAERPEGSVSTLKIQRTQQEDSAVYLCASSLVVGLAGAGDGTQYFGPGTRLLVL.

This clonotype appeared many times. This chain connects TRBV20-1 to TRBJ2-3, with D possibly being TRBD2 (5 bases). V was trimmed by 1 base and J by 5 bases, leaving 10 bases between them. CDR3 length: 13 amino acids. From germline, CDR1 is DFQATT and CDR2 SNEGSKA (reference sequence). CDR3 sequence (DNA): TGCAGTGCTAGAGTGACTGGGAGAGATACGCAGTATTTT. Amino acid sequence: CSARVTGRDTQYF.

The chain employs TRBV12-3 or TRBV12-4 and TRBJ2-2, with 7 bases that match TRBD2. V was pared by 1 base and J by 5 bases, with 7 bases of the junction left unmatched. The CDR3 contains 16 residues. CDR3 residues: CASSLGTRRETGELFF. The CDR3 DNA reads as TGTGCCAGCAGTTTAGGGACTAGAAGGGAAACCGGGGAGCTGTTTTTT.

This clonotype was picked up a small number of times. The chain links TRBV21-1 to TRBJ2-7; the D call TRBD1 from the table was never checked on the DNA. TRBV21-1 is given as a pseudogene. This CDR3 spans 17 amino acids. This CDR3 reads CASSKAPPFLASYEQYF. The CDR3 bases are TGTGCCAGCAGCAAAGCGCCCCCTTTCCTAGCGTCCTACGAGCAGTACTTC.

V gene TRBV20-1 combines with J gene TRBJ2-3; 13 nucleotides align to TRBD2. V lost 3 bases to trimming and J lost 5 bases; unmatched junction nucleotides: 8. The CDR3 covers 16 residues. The V gene's germline CDR1 is DFQATT and CDR2 SNEGSKA (reference sequence). CDR3 in DNA: TGCAGTGCTAGCGCCGGGACTAGCGGGAATATAGATACGCAGTATTTT. It yields the protein CSASAGTSGNIDTQYF.

This clonotype appeared many times. This chain connects TRBV20-1 to TRBJ2-7, with 8 bases aligning to TRBD2. V trimming: 0 bases; J trimming: 6 bases; junction bases outside the gene matches: 13. Germline values: CDR1 DFQATT, CDR2 SNEGSKA (reference sequence). The CDR3 has 16 amino acids. CDR3 protein: CSARDSHSGGPREQYF. In DNA form, the CDR3 reads TGCAGTGCTAGAGATTCCCATTCGGGAGGGCCACGCGAGCAGTACTTC.

The rearrangement uses TRBV18 and TRBJ1-2; D unclear. This CDR3 spans 14 amino acids. Germline V gives CDR1 KGHSH, CDR2 LQKENI. V was shortened by 2 bases and J by 7 bases, with 14 bases between the two germline ends. CDR3 sequence reads: CASSPDHADPGYTF. The CDR3 DNA is TGTGCCAGCTCACCAGATCATGCGGATCCTGGCTACACCTTC.

This clonotype appeared many times. The chain joins TRBV12-3 or TRBV12-4 to TRBJ1-5, with a tentative D call TRBD1 (6 bases). The length of the CDR3 is 13 residues. V was cut by 3 bases and J by 7 bases, with 10 bases left in between. The CDR3 reads CASSLGGLQPQHF. CDR3 coding DNA: TGTGCCAGCAGTTTGGGGGGGCTGCAGCCCCAGCATTTT.

This clonotype was seen a few times. The rearrangement joins TRBV18 to TRBJ1-1; TRBD1 matches 7 bases. Per the germline V gene, CDR1 is KGHSH and CDR2 is LQKENI. V dropped 1 base and J dropped 11; count of bases not matched to a gene: 4. CDR3 length: 12 residues. The CDR3 here is CASSPLQGWAFF. Here the CDR3 DNA reads TGTGCCAGCTCACCACTACAGGGGTGGGCTTTCTTT.